This TCR beta chain emerged from a study of cytomegalovirus exposure and HLA in healthy donors. Study results and limitations: Reportedly, diagnosis of cytomegalovirus status by the classifier showed high specificity and sensitivity. Under in vitro conditions, three CMV-associated chains were confirmed as specific for CMV antigens.

The J segment lost 9 bases and the V segment lost 0 bases, leaving 4 bases of the junction unmatched. The CDR3 spans 15 residues. Per germline, CDR1 MNHEY and CDR2 SMNVEV (reference sequence). TCRdb's table, derived via immunoSEQ multiplex PCR, lists solely in-frame clones and lacks some. The table records under 400,000 clones, more than 80% of them present only once. The donors formed part of the 120-subject validation cohort, distinct from the 666-subject first cohort. A note on this clone: Its target is not known.

Sequencing was carried out using PBMCs. The sequence was obtained from a woman aged 18-35 years in good health and CMV-seronegative. V and J are TRBV27 and TRBJ1-6, with 8 bases fitting TRBD1. The DNA of the CDR3 is TGTGCCAGCAGTTTATCCGGGACAGGTGTTTCACCCCTCCACTTT. Translating gives CASSLSGTGVSPLHF.